The 28 T cell receptor beta chains below come from one sample, sequenced in a study of healthy donors' naive CD4 and CD8 T cells. Each TCR library used around 0.5 ug of total RNA and a linear amplification protocol. TCRdb re-derived calls from the reads in MiXCR, one entry per CDR3 protein. The sample has approximately 180,000 distinct CDR3 sequences, over 60% seen once. Material for sequencing was naive CD4+ and CD8+ T cells sorted from blood, pooled from several donors. These receptors were taken from a pool of human donors in good health; the sample pools cells from several healthy donors.

V is TRBV29-1 and J is TRBJ1-2, with unresolved D. With 0 bases removed from V and 4 bases from J, the gap between germline ends came to 9 bases. Germline V gives CDR1 SQVTM, CDR2 ANQGSEA. The CDR3 extends over 13 amino acids. CDR3 DNA: TGCAGCGTTGAAGATTGGAGGGCCTATGGCTACACCTTC. Translating gives CSVEDWRAYGYTF.

The chain recombines TRBV11-2 with TRBJ2-5; either TRBD1 or TRBD2 may supply D (5 bases each). Looked up from germline, CDR1 is SGHAT and CDR2 is FQNNGV. The germline V and J ends were trimmed by 0 bases and 2 bases, with 10 bases remaining between them. This CDR3 is built from 15 residues. As DNA, the CDR3 is TGTGCCAGCAGCTTAGATGTGGGACCACAAGAGACCCAGTACTTC. This gives the protein CASSLDVGPQETQYF.

The rearrangement joins TRBV19 to TRBJ1-1; possibly TRBD1 for D (5 bases). The CDR3 covers 14 residues. The ends were cut back, 6 bases at V and 0 bases at J, with 11 bases in the middle. The germline gives CDR1 LNHDA, CDR2 SQIVND (reference sequence). As DNA, the CDR3 is TGTGCCAGTAGCCGAGGGGTCTTGAACACTGAAGCTTTCTTT. Protein sequence: CASSRGVLNTEAFF.

The chain is built from TRBV27 and TRBJ1-5; TRBD1 might be the D (6 bases). This CDR3 region has 17 residues. The V gene lost 5 bases and the J gene lost 4 bases, with 21 bases spanning the gap. Germline loops: CDR1 MNHEY, CDR2 SMNVEV (reference sequence). This CDR3 reads CASSPTVTGHNNQPQHF. CDR3 DNA sequence: TGTGCCAGCAGTCCGACCGTGACAGGCCATAATAATCAGCCCCAGCATTTT.

This clonotype was seen only once. J is TRBJ1-2 and V is TRBV29-1; D is unresolved. The CDR3 length is 11 residues. Germline V lookup: CDR1 SQVTM, CDR2 ANQGSEA. Trimming removed 3 bases at V and 8 bases at J, with 10 bases between. The CDR3 DNA follows: TGCAGCGTTGAGCTTGACTTGGGCTACACCTTC. It encodes CSVELDLGYTF.

This clonotype was counted once. This chain links TRBV29-1 with TRBJ1-2; D might be TRBD1 (6 bases). V lost 3 bases to trimming and J lost 5 bases, with 16 bases between them. The CDR3 loop spans 14 amino acids. Germline CDR1 is SQVTM and CDR2 is ANQGSEA. CDR3 coding DNA: TGCAGCGTTGAGAAGGCCAGGGGAGGGTATGGCTACACCTTC. As protein: CSVEKARGGYGYTF.

The chain links TRBV18 to TRBJ1-2; D gene ambiguous. This CDR3 has 15 amino acids. The V end lost 2 bases, the J end lost 4 bases, and 14 bases lay between the germline ends. Germline CDR1 and CDR2: KGHSH and LQKENI. The CDR3 spells CASSPEVLRGYGYTF. CDR3 in DNA: TGTGCCAGCTCACCAGAGGTCCTGAGAGGCTATGGCTACACCTTC.

The rearrangement uses TRBV7-8 and TRBJ1-5; perhaps TRBD1 as D (5 bases). Trimming removed 5 bases at V and 5 bases at J, with 13 bases between. The germline CDR1 and CDR2 sequences are SGHVS and FQNEAQ. CDR3 length: 14 amino acids. Written as DNA, the CDR3 is TGTGCCAGCAGCCCCCAGGGAAACGATCAGCCCCAGCATTTT. Its translation is CASSPQGNDQPQHF.

A single count supports this clonotype. This chain uses TRBV29-1 with TRBJ2-7; D is ambiguous. Germline V CDR1 and CDR2: SQVTM, ANQGSEA. Trimming removed 3 bases from V and 3 bases from J, with 9 bases in between. The CDR3 sequence is 12 residues long. CDR3 sequence: CSVEAGVYEQYF. The CDR3 DNA reads as TGCAGCGTTGAGGCAGGCGTCTACGAGCAGTACTTC.

The rearrangement uses TRBV19 and TRBJ2-7; 8 bases are a match to TRBD1. This CDR3 has 15 amino acids. Germline V lookup: CDR1 LNHDA, CDR2 SQIVND (reference sequence). J gave up 0 bases and V 4 bases, and 5 bases lay outside the gene matches. CDR3 in DNA: TGTGCCAGTAGTAAGGCGACAGGGGACTCCTACGAGCAGTACTTC. It specifies CASSKATGDSYEQYF.

This chain joins TRBV27 and TRBJ2-1; maybe TRBD2 (7 bases). The CDR3 is made up of 17 amino acids. CDR1 MNHEY and CDR2 SMNVEV come from the germline V gene (reference sequence). V dropped 3 bases and J dropped 0 bases, with 15 bases sitting between them. The CDR3 coding sequence is TGTGCCAGCAGTTTGATGGCGGGGGCTAGCTCCTACAATGAGCAGTTCTTC. As protein: CASSLMAGASSYNEQFF.

V gene TRBV27 combines with J gene TRBJ2-1; no clear D. The V gene's germline CDR1 is MNHEY and CDR2 SMNVEV (reference sequence). The CDR3 length is 15 residues. Trimming cost V 5 bases and J 0 bases, with 11 bases left between them. The CDR3 DNA sequence: TGTGCCAGCAGTGGAACAGTCTCCTCCTACAATGAGCAGTTCTTC. Amino acid sequence: CASSGTVSSYNEQFF.

This clonotype was seen just once. The CDR3 is CASTMDGMNTEAFF. CDR3 coding DNA: TGTGCCAGCACCATGGACGGTATGAACACTGAAGCTTTCTTT. The rearrangement links TRBV6-1 to TRBJ1-1; D gene unclear. The germline CDR1 and CDR2 sequences are MNHNS and SASEGT. V lost 7 bases and J lost 0, with 12 bases in between. The CDR3 totals 14 residues.

This clonotype has a single count. The chain uses TRBV27 and TRBJ2-5; TRBD1 matches 9 bases. This CDR3 has 15 amino acids. Looked up from germline, CDR1 is MNHEY and CDR2 is SMNVEV (reference sequence). V trimming: 8 bases; J trimming: 5 bases; junction bases outside the gene matches: 12. As DNA, the CDR3 is TGTGCCAGCTCTGAATTACGCGACAGGGGGGAGACCCAGTACTTC. It translates to CASSELRDRGETQYF.

This sequence joins TRBV19 and TRBJ1-2; no definite D call. The V end was cut by 5 bases, the J end by 4 bases, with 14 bases between. CDR1 and CDR2 (germline): LNHDA, SQIVND (reference sequence). This CDR3 contains 14 residues. The CDR3 bases are TGTGCCAGTAGTTGGGCCGGACTATCCTATGGCTACACCTTC. Translation gives CASSWAGLSYGYTF.

The genes are TRBV6-5 and TRBJ2-6; no firm D call. This CDR3 spans 16 amino acids. CDR1 and CDR2 (germline): MNHEY, SVGAGI. The V end lost 6 bases, the J end lost 0 bases, and 12 bases lay between the germline ends. The CDR3 nucleotides are TGTGCCAGCAGACTCGAGTCGTACTCTGGGGCCAACGTCCTGACTTTC. Amino acids: CASRLESYSGANVLTF.

This chain joins TRBV27 and TRBJ2-1; a possible D gene is TRBD1 (6 bases). The V and J ends lost 8 bases and 3 bases respectively, with 17 bases between them. The CDR3 consists of 15 residues. From germline, CDR1 is MNHEY and CDR2 SMNVEV (reference sequence). CDR3 loop: CASSPRDTIYNEQFF. The CDR3 bases are TGTGCCAGCTCTCCCCGGGACACGATCTACAATGAGCAGTTCTTC.

The rearrangement joins TRBV20-1 to TRBJ2-1, with D unresolved. This CDR3 is 14 amino acids long. Germline V lookup: CDR1 DFQATT, CDR2 SNEGSKA (reference sequence). The CDR3 spells CSVDGASSYNEQFF. In nucleotides, the CDR3 is TGCAGCGTTGACGGAGCTAGCTCCTACAATGAGCAGTTCTTC.

The J gene is TRBJ1-1, the V gene TRBV12-5; D uncertain. Trimming took off 5 bases at V and 1 base at J, with 8 bases between the two ends. This CDR3 has 13 residues. Germline CDR1 reads LGHNT; CDR2 reads FRNRAP. CDR3 in amino acids: CASGPTTNTEAFF. The CDR3 bases are TGTGCTAGTGGTCCCACTACGAACACTGAAGCTTTCTTT. Supplemented by reference TRBV12-5 and TRBJ1-1, the full variable domain reads DARVTQTPRHKVTEMGQEVTMRCQPILGHNTVFWYRQTMMQGLELLAYFRNRAPLDDSGMPKDRFSAEMPDATLATLKIQPSEPRDSAVYFCASGPTTNTEAFFGQGTRLTVV.

V and J are TRBV7-8 and TRBJ2-7; maybe TRBD2 (6 bases). The V gene's germline CDR1 is SGHVS and CDR2 FQNEAQ. V was shortened by 3 bases and J by 3 bases, with 15 bases between the two germline ends. The CDR3 length is 15 residues. In DNA form, the CDR3 reads TGTGCCAGCAGCTTTCTCCGGGCGGGGAACTACGAGCAGTACTTC. This codes for CASSFLRAGNYEQYF.

There are a few counts of this clonotype. The V gene is TRBV6-5, the J gene TRBJ2-1; D gene unclear. The V gene lost 0 bases and the J gene lost 2 bases, with 8 bases spanning the gap. The germline V gene encodes CDR1 MNHEY and CDR2 SVGAGI. The CDR3 loop spans 15 amino acids. The CDR3 sequence: CASSYSGGTYNEQFF. Here the CDR3 DNA reads TGTGCCAGCAGTTACTCAGGCGGAACCTACAATGAGCAGTTCTTC.

The chain couples TRBV12-3 or TRBV12-4 to TRBJ1-5; the match to TRBD1 covers 8 bases. Germline trimming cut 5 bases from V and 0 bases from J; bases unmatched to any gene: 3. The length of the CDR3 is 15 residues. The CDR3 here is CASSQTGDSNQPQHF. CDR3 in DNA: TGTGCCAGCAGTCAGACAGGGGATAGCAATCAGCCCCAGCATTTT.

The chain carries TRBV30 and TRBJ1-2; possible D gene TRBD1, 6 bases. CDR3 length: 14 residues. Germline CDR1 GTSNPN, CDR2 SVGIG (reference sequence). The V end lost 4 bases, the J end lost 2 bases, and 14 bases lay between the germline ends. The CDR3 nucleotides are TGTGCCTGGACTTTAGGAGGGGGGAACTATGGCTACACCTTC. Translation: CAWTLGGGNYGYTF.

The chain uses TRBV19 and TRBJ1-5, with D perhaps TRBD1 (5 bases). This CDR3 is 14 amino acids long. From germline, CDR1 is LNHDA and CDR2 SQIVND (reference sequence). Trimming stripped 5 bases from V and 4 bases from J, with 12 bases between. DNA for the CDR3: TGTGCCAGTAGTGACCGGGGGTTTAATCAGCCCCAGCATTTT. It specifies CASSDRGFNQPQHF.

CDR3 sequence reads: CSVDLLDASYNEQFF. The CDR3 DNA reads as TGCAGCGTTGACCTCCTCGACGCATCCTACAATGAGCAGTTCTTC. J is TRBJ2-1 and V is TRBV29-1; D remains ambiguous. The CDR3 loop spans 15 amino acids. The V gene's germline CDR1 is SQVTM and CDR2 ANQGSEA. The V end lost 3 bases, the J end lost 1 base, and 13 bases lay between the germline ends.

The rearrangement uses TRBV11-1 and TRBJ1-1; D is possibly TRBD1 (5 bases). CDR1 and CDR2 from the germline V gene are SGHAT and FQDESV (reference sequence). Trimming removed 5 bases from V and 1 base from J, with 11 bases in between. This CDR3 comprises 14 residues. The chain's CDR3 is CASSRVGPNTEAFF. The CDR3 bases are TGTGCCAGCAGCCGCGTGGGGCCGAACACTGAAGCTTTCTTT.

J is TRBJ2-2 and V is TRBV19; 9 bases are a match to TRBD1. V was clipped by 10 bases and J by 4 bases; unmatched bases: 16. The CDR3 is 17 amino acids. CDR1 and CDR2 (germline): LNHDA, SQIVND (reference sequence). The CDR3 nucleotides read TGTGCCACGTACGGGACAGGGCCTGGAGTCGGCACCGGGGAGCTGTTTTTT. Translation: CATYGTGPGVGTGELFF.

J is TRBJ2-1 and V is TRBV6-2 or TRBV6-3; D is ambiguous. The J call may not be correct, given that the DNA end is closer to TRBJ2-5. The CDR3 is made up of 13 amino acids. Germline assignment: CDR1 MNHEY and CDR2 SVGEGT. CDR3 amino acids: CASSYLNGETQYF. DNA of the CDR3: TGTGCCAGCAGTTATCTCAACGGGGAGACCCAGTACTTC.